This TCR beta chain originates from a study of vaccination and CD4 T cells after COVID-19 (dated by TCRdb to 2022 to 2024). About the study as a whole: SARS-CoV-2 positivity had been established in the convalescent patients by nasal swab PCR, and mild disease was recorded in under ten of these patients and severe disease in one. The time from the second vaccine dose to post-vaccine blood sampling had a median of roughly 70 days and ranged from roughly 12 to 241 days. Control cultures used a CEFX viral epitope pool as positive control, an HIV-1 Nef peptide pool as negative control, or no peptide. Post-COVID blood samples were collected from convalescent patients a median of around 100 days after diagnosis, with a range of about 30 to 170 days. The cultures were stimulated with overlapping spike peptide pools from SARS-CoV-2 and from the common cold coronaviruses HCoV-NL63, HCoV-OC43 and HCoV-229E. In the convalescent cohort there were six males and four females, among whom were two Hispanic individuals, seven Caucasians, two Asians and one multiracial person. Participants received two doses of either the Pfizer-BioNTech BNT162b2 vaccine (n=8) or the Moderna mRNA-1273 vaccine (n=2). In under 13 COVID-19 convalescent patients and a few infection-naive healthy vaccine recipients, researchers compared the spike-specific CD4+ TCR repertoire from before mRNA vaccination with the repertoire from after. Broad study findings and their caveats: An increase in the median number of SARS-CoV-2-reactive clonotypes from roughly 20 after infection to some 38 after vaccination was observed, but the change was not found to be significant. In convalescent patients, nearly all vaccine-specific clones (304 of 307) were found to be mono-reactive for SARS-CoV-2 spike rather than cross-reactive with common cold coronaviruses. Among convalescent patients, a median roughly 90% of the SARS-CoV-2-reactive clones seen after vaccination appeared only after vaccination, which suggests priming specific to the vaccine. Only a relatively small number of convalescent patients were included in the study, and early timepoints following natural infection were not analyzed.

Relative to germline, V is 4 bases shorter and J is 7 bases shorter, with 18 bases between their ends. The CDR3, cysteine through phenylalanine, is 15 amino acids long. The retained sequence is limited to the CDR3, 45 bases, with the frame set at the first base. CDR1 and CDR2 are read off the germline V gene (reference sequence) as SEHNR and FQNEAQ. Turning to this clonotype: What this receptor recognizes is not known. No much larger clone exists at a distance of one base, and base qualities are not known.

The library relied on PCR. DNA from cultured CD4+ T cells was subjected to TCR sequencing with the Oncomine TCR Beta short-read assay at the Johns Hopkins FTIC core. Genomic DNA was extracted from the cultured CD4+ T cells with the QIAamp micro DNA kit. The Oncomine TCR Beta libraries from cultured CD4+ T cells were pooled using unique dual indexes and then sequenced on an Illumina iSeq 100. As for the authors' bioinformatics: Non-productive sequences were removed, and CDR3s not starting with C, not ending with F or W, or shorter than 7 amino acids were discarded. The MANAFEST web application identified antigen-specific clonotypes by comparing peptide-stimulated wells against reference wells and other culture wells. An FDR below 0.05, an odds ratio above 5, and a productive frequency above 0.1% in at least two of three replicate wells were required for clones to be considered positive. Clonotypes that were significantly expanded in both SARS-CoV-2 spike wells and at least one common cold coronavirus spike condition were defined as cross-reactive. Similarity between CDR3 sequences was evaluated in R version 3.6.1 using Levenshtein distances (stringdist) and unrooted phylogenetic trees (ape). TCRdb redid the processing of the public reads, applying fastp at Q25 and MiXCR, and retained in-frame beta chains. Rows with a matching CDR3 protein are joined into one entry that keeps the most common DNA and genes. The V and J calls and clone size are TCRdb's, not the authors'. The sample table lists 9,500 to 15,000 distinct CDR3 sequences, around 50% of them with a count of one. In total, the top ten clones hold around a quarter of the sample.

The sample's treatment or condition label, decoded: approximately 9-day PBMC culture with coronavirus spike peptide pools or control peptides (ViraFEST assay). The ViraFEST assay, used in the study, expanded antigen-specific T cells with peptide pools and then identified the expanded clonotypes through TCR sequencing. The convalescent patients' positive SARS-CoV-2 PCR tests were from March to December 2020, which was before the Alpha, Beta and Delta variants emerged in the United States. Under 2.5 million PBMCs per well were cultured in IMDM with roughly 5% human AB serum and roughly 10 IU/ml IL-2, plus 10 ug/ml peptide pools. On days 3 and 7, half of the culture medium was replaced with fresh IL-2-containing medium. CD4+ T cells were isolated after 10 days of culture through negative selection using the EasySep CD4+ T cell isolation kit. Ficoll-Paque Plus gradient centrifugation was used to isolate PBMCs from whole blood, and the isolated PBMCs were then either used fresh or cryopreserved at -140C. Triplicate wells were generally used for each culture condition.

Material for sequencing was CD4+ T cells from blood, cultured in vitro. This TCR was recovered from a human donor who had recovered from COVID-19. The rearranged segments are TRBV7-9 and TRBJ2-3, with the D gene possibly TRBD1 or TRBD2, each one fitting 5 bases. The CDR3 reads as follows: CASSSGPGKLNTQYF. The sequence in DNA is TGTGCCAGCAGCTCGGGACCCGGCAAACTAAATACGCAGTATTTT. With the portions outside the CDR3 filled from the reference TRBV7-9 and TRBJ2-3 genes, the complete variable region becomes DTGVSQNPRHKITKRGQNVTFRCDPISEHNRLYWYRQTLGQGPEFLTYFQNEAQLEKSRLLSDRFSAERPKGSFSTLEIQRTEQGDSAMYLCASSSGPGKLNTQYFGPGTRLTVL.